This T cell receptor (beta chain) was sequenced during a study of regulatory T cells in long-lasting Graves disease. Study-wide findings and caveats: Favored usage of TRBV28, TRBJ1-2 and TRBJ2-5 was recorded in persistent disease.

Germline V gene data show CDR1 as SEHNR and CDR2 as FQNEAQ (reference sequence). Trimming stripped 5 bases from V and 7 bases from J, with 15 bases between. There are 14 residues in the CDR3. Documented time point: persistent/refractory GD, antithyroid drugs over 5 years with positive TRAb. PBMC-extracted RNA yielded the TCR library. Comments on this clonotype: Its antigen is as yet unknown.

Arm-PCR of CDR3 regions and iRepertoire HTBI primers were used to build TCR beta libraries. Under the authors' procedure: Identification yielded about 66 TRBV and 14 TRBJ segments across samples. From the multiplex PCR reads, TCRdb called clonotypes with MiXCR, one entry per CDR3 protein. TCRdb assigned the V and J calls; the authors' analysis was not used. In the table there are 500,000 to 800,000 distinct CDR3 sequences, approximately 31% of which are singletons. The material was peripheral blood mononuclear cells (PBMCs), obtained when the disease was refractory, from a patient treated with antithyroid drugs. The J gene is TRBJ1-5, the V gene TRBV7-9; D is perhaps TRBD1 (6 bases). The receptor's source is a female donor with Graves disease. CDR3 residues: CASSQATGTQPQHF. In DNA, the CDR3 is TGTGCCAGCAGCCAAGCGACAGGCACCCAGCCCCAGCATTTT.